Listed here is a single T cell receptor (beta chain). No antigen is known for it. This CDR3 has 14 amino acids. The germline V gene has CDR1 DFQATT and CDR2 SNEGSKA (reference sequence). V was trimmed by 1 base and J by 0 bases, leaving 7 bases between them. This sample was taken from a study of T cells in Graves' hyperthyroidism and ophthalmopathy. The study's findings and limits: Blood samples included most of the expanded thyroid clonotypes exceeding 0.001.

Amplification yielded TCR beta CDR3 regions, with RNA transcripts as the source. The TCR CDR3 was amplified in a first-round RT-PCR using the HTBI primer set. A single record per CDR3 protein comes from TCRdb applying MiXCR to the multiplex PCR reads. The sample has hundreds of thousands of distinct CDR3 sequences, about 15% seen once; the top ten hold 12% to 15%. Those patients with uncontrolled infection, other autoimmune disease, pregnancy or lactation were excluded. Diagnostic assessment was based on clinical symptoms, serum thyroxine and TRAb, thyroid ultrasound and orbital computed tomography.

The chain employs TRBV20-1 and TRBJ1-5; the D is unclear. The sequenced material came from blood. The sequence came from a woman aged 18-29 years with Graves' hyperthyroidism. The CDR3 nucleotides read TGCAGTGCTAGAGTCAAGTATAGCAATCAGCCCCAGCATTTT. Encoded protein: CSARVKYSNQPQHF.